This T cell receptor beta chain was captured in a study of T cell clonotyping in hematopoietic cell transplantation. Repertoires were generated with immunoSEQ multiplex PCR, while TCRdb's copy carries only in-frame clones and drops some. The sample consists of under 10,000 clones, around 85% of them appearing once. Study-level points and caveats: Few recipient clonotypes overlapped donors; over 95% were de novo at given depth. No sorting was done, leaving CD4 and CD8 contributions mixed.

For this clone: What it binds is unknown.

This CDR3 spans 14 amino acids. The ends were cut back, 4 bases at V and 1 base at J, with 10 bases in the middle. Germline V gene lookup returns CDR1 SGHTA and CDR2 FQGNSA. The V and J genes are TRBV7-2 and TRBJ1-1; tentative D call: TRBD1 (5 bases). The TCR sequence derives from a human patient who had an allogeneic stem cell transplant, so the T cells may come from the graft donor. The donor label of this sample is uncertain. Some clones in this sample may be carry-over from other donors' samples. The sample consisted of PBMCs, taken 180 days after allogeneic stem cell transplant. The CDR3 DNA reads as TGTGCCAGCAGCTCGGACGGGACGAACACTGAAGCTTTCTTT. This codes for CASSSDGTNTEAFF.